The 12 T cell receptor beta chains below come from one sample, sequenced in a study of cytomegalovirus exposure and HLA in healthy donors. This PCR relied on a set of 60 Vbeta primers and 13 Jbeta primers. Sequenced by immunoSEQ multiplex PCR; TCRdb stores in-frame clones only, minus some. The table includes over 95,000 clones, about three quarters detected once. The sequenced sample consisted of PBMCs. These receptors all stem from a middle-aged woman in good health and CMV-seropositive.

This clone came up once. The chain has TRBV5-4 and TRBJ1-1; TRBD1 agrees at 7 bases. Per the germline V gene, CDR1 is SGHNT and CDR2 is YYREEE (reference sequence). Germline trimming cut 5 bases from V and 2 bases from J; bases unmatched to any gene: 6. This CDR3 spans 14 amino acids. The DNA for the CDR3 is TGTGCCAGCAGACCGGACAGGCTAAACACTGAAGCTTTCTTT. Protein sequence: CASRPDRLNTEAFF.

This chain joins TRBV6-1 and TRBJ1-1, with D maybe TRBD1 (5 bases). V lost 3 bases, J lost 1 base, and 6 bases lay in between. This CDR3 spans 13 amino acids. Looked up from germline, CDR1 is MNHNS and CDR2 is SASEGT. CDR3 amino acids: CASSDQGNTEAFF. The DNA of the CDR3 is TGTGCCAGCAGTGATCAGGGGAACACTGAAGCTTTCTTT.

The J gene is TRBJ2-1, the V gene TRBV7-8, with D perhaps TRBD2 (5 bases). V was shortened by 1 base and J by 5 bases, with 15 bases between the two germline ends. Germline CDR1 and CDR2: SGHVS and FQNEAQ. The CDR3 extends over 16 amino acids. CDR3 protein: CASSLVRVGLHNEQFF. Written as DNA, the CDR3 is TGTGCCAGCAGCTTAGTGCGGGTCGGGCTGCACAATGAGCAGTTCTTC.

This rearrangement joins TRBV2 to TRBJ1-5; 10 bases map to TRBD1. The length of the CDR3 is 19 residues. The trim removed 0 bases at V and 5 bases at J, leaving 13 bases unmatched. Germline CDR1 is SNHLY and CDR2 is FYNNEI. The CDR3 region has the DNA TGTGCCAGCAGTGAAGCGCGGGGGACAGGGGTTGAAGGTTATCAGCCCCAGCATTTT. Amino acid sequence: CASSEARGTGVEGYQPQHF.

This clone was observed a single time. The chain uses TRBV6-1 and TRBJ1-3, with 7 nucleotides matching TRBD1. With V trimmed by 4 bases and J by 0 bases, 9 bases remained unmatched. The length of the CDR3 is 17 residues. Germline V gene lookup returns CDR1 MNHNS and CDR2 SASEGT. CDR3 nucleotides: TGTGCCAGCAGTGCAACTTGGGACAGCATCTCTGGAAACACCATATATTTT. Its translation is CASSATWDSISGNTIYF.

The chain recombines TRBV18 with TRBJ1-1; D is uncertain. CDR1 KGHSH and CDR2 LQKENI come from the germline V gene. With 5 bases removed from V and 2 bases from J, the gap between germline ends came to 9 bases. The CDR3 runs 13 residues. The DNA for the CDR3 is TGTGCCAGCTCATTTGGCGGAAACACTGAAGCTTTCTTT. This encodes CASSFGGNTEAFF.

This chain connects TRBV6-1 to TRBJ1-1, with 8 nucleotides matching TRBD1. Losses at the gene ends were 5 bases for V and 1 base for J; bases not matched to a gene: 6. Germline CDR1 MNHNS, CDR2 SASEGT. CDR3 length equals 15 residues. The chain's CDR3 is CASSLFGTGNTEAFF. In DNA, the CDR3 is TGTGCCAGCAGTCTGTTCGGGACAGGGAACACTGAAGCTTTCTTT.

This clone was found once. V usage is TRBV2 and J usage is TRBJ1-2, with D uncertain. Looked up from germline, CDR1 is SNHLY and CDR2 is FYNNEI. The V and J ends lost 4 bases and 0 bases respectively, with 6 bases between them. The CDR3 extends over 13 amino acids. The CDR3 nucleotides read TGTGCCAGCAGTGTATATACTAACTATGGCTACACCTTC. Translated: CASSVYTNYGYTF.

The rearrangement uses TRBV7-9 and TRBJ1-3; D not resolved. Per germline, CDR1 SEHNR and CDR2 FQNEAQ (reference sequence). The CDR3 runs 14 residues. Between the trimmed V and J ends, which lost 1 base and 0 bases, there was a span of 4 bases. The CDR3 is CASSLGNSGNTIYF. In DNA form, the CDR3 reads TGTGCCAGCAGCTTAGGTAACTCTGGAAACACCATATATTTT. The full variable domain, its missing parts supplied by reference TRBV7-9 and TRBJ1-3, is DTGVSQNPRHKITKRGQNVTFRCDPISEHNRLYWYRQTLGQGPEFLTYFQNEAQLEKSRLLSDRFSAERPKGSFSTLEIQRTEQGDSAMYLCASSLGNSGNTIYFGEGSWLTVV.

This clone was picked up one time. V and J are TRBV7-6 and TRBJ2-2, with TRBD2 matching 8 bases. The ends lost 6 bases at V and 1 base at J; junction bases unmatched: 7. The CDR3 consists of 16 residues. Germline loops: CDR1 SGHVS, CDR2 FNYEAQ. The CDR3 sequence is CASSQGLAGNTGELFF. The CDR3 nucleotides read TGTGCCAGCAGTCAGGGGCTAGCGGGGAACACCGGGGAGCTGTTTTTT.

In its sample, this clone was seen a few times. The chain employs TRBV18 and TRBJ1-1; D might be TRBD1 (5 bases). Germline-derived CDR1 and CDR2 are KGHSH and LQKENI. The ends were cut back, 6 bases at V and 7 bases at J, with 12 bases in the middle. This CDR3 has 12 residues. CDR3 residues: CASSVRDGEAFF. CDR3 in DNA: TGTGCCAGCTCGGTCAGGGATGGTGAAGCTTTCTTT.

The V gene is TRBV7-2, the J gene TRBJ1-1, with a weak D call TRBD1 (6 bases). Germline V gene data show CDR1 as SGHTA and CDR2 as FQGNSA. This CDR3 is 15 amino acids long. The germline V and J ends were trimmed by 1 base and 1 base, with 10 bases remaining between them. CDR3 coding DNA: TGTGCCAGCAGCTTAGGGGGGGGCTGGAACACTGAAGCTTTCTTT. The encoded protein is CASSLGGGWNTEAFF.